Below, 22 T cell receptor beta chains from the same sample are listed, as sequenced in a study of control samples from healthy donors and cancer patients. Measured with immunoSEQ multiplex PCR; TCRdb has only the in-frame clones, and not every one. The data contain 95,000 to 150,000 clones, more than 75% of them singletons. The sample was blood. The receptor set was obtained from a man aged 55-75 years in good health.

The V call is TRBV7-9, the J call TRBJ1-2; possible D gene TRBD1, 5 bases. The V end was cut by 4 bases, the J end by 2 bases, with 11 bases between. Germline CDR1 is SEHNR and CDR2 is FQNEAQ (reference sequence). The CDR3 extends over 14 amino acids. The CDR3 is CASSSTTVNYGYTF. DNA for the CDR3: TGTGCCAGCAGCTCTACGACAGTAAACTATGGCTACACCTTC. Together with reference TRBV7-9 and TRBJ1-2, the CDR3 gives the full variable domain: DTGVSQNPRHKITKRGQNVTFRCDPISEHNRLYWYRQTLGQGPEFLTYFQNEAQLEKSRLLSDRFSAERPKGSFSTLEIQRTEQGDSAMYLCASSSTTVNYGYTFGSGTRLTVV.

The chain is built from TRBV25-1 and TRBJ2-1; 7 nucleotides line up with TRBD1. The CDR3 runs 16 residues. V dropped 4 bases and J dropped 3; count of bases not matched to a gene: 9. Germline CDR1 is MGHDK and CDR2 is SYGVNS. In DNA, the CDR3 is TGTGCCAGCAGTGGAACTTCGGGACAGAACTACAATGAGCAGTTCTTC. This codes for CASSGTSGQNYNEQFF.

The chain carries TRBV18 and TRBJ2-2; 10 nucleotides line up with TRBD2. Trimming at V came to 3 bases and at J to 3 bases, leaving 7 bases not matched to a gene. CDR1 and CDR2 from the germline V gene are KGHSH and LQKENI. CDR3 length: 17 amino acids. The CDR3 nucleotides read TGTGCCAGCTCACCGGGACTAGCGCAAAAAGACACCGGGGAGCTGTTTTTT. Protein: CASSPGLAQKDTGELFF.

The chain links TRBV29-1 to TRBJ1-4; perhaps TRBD1 as D (5 bases). V was cut by 7 bases and J by 2 bases, with 8 bases left in between. The CDR3 totals 12 residues. Germline CDR1 SQVTM, CDR2 ANQGSEA. In DNA, the CDR3 is TGCAGCGCAGCAGGGACTAATGAAAAACTGTTTTTT. Amino acids: CSAAGTNEKLFF.

This clone was recorded once. The chain recombines TRBV19 with TRBJ2-1; possibly TRBD2 for D (6 bases). The CDR3 has 16 amino acids. Trimming cost V 3 bases and J 7 bases, with 19 bases left between them. The V gene's germline CDR1 is LNHDA and CDR2 SQIVND (reference sequence). DNA of the CDR3: TGTGCCAGTAGTATGGGGGGAAGAGGGGTCAAGAATGAGCAGTTCTTC. Residues: CASSMGGRGVKNEQFF.

V gene TRBV5-1 combines with J gene TRBJ2-7; D is possibly TRBD1 or TRBD2 (5 bases each). CDR1 SGHRS and CDR2 YFSETQ come from the germline V gene. The V and J ends lost 1 base and 0 bases respectively, with 11 bases between them. The CDR3 is made up of 15 amino acids. Written as DNA, the CDR3 is TGCGCCAGCAGCTTGTCCGGGGCTGCCTCCTACGAGCAGTACTTC. This encodes CASSLSGAASYEQYF.

This sequence joins TRBV6-1 and TRBJ1-2, with D perhaps matching TRBD1 (5 bases). CDR1 and CDR2 from the germline V gene are MNHNS and SASEGT. CDR3 length equals 16 residues. The V gene lost 1 base and the J gene lost 2 bases, with 14 bases spanning the gap. The CDR3 nucleotides read TGTGCCAGCAGTGAAGGAGGAGGGTGGGGGAACTATGGCTACACCTTC. It encodes CASSEGGGWGNYGYTF.

Turning to this clone: Sequence at one end of the junction differs from germline and may be a read error. This chain connects TRBV6-6 to TRBJ1-6; D possibly corresponds to TRBD1 (5 bases). Germline CDR1 reads MNHNY; CDR2 reads SVGAGI (reference sequence). CDR3 length: 11 residues. The CDR3: CASSQAGSGAF. Written as DNA, the CDR3 is TGTGCCAGCAGCCAAGCCGGGAGCGGGGCCTTT.

J is TRBJ2-7 and V is TRBV9; possible D gene TRBD2, 5 bases. Trimming left V 3 bases short and J 7 bases short, with 23 bases between. CDR3 size: 16 residues. Germline V gene data show CDR1 as SGDLS and CDR2 as YYNGEE. The CDR3 loop is CASSAVPGRGVREQYF. For the CDR3, the DNA is TGTGCCAGCAGCGCCGTCCCCGGACGGGGTGTCCGGGAGCAGTACTTC.

The chain recombines TRBV7-2 with TRBJ2-7; D not resolved. The germline V and J ends were trimmed by 1 base and 2 bases, with 9 bases remaining between them. From germline, CDR1 is SGHTA and CDR2 FQGNSA. There are 14 residues in the CDR3. CDR3 nucleotide sequence: TGTGCCAGCAGCTTAGATATAGGGCCCTACGAGCAGTACTTC. Translated: CASSLDIGPYEQYF.

The chain is built from TRBV18 and TRBJ2-7; maybe TRBD1 (6 bases). V lost 7 bases to trimming and J lost 4 bases, with 14 bases between them. This CDR3 is 13 amino acids long. Germline loops: CDR1 KGHSH, CDR2 LQKENI. This CDR3 reads CASFPGQGYEQYF. CDR3 bases: TGTGCCAGCTTCCCGGGGCAGGGGTACGAGCAGTACTTC.

The J gene is TRBJ2-7, the V gene TRBV5-6; TRBD1 aligns across 9 bases. The CDR3 is 14 amino acids. Losses at the gene ends were 7 bases for V and 5 bases for J; bases not matched to a gene: 10. Germline V lookup: CDR1 SGHDT, CDR2 YYEEEE. CDR3 sequence: CASRMKGQGNEQYF. CDR3 DNA sequence: TGTGCCAGCCGGATGAAGGGACAGGGTAACGAGCAGTACTTC.

V is TRBV20-1 and J is TRBJ2-7, with D perhaps matching TRBD2 (5 bases). Germline lookup yields CDR1 DFQATT and CDR2 SNEGSKA (reference sequence). The V gene lost 3 bases and the J gene lost 2 bases, with 8 bases spanning the gap. CDR3 length: 12 amino acids. The CDR3 region is CSASQEAYEQYF. DNA for the CDR3: TGCAGTGCTAGTCAGGAGGCCTACGAGCAGTACTTC.

The chain joins TRBV7-8 to TRBJ2-1; 14 bases match TRBD2. CDR1 and CDR2 (germline): SGHVS, FQNEAQ. This CDR3 spans 19 amino acids. After removal of 1 base from V and 2 bases from J, the junction contained 7 bases not matched to a gene. The CDR3 DNA follows: TGTGCCAGCAGCTTAGTGTTGACTAGCGGGGGGGCCCCCTACAATGAGCAGTTCTTC. It codes for CASSLVLTSGGAPYNEQFF.

V and J are TRBV19 and TRBJ2-2; D gene ambiguous. The CDR3 length is 15 residues. V lost 5 bases and J 1 base, leaving 11 bases between the germline ends. Germline CDR1 reads LNHDA; CDR2 reads SQIVND (reference sequence). This CDR3 reads CASSRRVMNTGELFF. Written as DNA, the CDR3 is TGTGCCAGTAGTCGCCGGGTAATGAACACCGGGGAGCTGTTTTTT. Variable domain in full (rest from reference TRBV19 and TRBJ2-2): DGGITQSPKYLFRKEGQNVTLSCEQNLNHDAMYWYRQDPGQGLRLIYYSQIVNDFQKGDIAEGYSVSREKKESFPLTVTSAQKNPTAFYLCASSRRVMNTGELFFGEGSRLTVL.

The chain uses TRBV25-1 and TRBJ1-4; TRBD1 is a possible D gene (5 bases). CDR1 is MGHDK, CDR2 SYGVNS, per germline. This CDR3 comprises 15 residues. Trimming shortened V by 3 bases and J by 8 bases, and 16 bases separated the two germline ends. CDR3 in amino acids: CASSDAGTFKEKLFF. The CDR3 coding sequence is TGTGCCAGCAGTGACGCCGGGACTTTTAAGGAAAAACTGTTTTTT.

The chain has TRBV19 and TRBJ1-6, with unresolved D. CDR3 length: 13 amino acids. CDR1 and CDR2 from the germline V gene are LNHDA and SQIVND (reference sequence). V lost 0 bases to trimming and J lost 7 bases, with 4 bases between them. CDR3 amino acids: CASSIDLNSPLHF. The CDR3 DNA sequence: TGTGCCAGTAGTATAGATCTAAATTCACCCCTCCACTTT.

The rearrangement uses TRBV6-5 and TRBJ2-1, with a possible D match to TRBD1 (6 bases). V dropped 2 bases and J dropped 8 bases, with 10 bases sitting between them. This CDR3 is built from 13 residues. CDR1 and CDR2 from the germline V gene are MNHEY and SVGAGI. CDR3 bases: TGTGCCAGCAGTTACGCAGGGGCCGATGAGCAGTTCTTC. Residues: CASSYAGADEQFF.

The chain combines TRBV28 with TRBJ1-2, with unresolved D. V was clipped by 3 bases and J by 0 bases, with 8 bases between them. The CDR3 runs 14 residues. The germline CDR1 and CDR2 sequences are MDHEN and SYDVKM. The CDR3: CASSFGPANYGYTF. The CDR3 DNA reads TGTGCCAGCAGTTTCGGGCCGGCTAACTATGGCTACACCTTC.

J is TRBJ2-7 and V is TRBV30, with 8 bases aligning to TRBD2. There are 13 residues in the CDR3. V lost 7 bases, J lost 2 bases, and 7 bases stayed unmatched. Per the germline V gene, CDR1 is GTSNPN and CDR2 is SVGIG (reference sequence). CDR3 sequence reads: CAYARGVAYEQYF. As DNA, the CDR3 is TGTGCCTACGCGCGGGGGGTTGCCTACGAGCAGTACTTC.

This clone has just one count. This chain connects TRBV2 to TRBJ1-3, with 7 bases aligning to TRBD1. Trimming removed 5 bases from V and 2 bases from J; junction bases left unmatched: 3. CDR3 length equals 14 residues. CDR1 SNHLY and CDR2 FYNNEI come from the germline V gene. The CDR3 DNA follows: TGTGCCAGCAGTACCCAGGGGGCTGGAAACACCATATATTTT. Translating gives CASSTQGAGNTIYF.

This clone occurred once. The rearrangement uses TRBV21-1 and TRBJ2-3; the table names TRBD2, a call not compared with the DNA. TRBV21-1 is a known pseudogene. The CDR3 has 16 amino acids. This CDR3 is CASSPWQRGRTDTQYF. In DNA form, the CDR3 reads TGTGCCAGCAGCCCTTGGCAGCGGGGGCGCACAGATACGCAGTATTTT.